This T cell receptor beta chain was recorded in a study of cytomegalovirus exposure and HLA in healthy donors. About the research overall: Out of 180 million or so T cells, an earlier analysis found some 110 million unique TCR beta sequences in total.

The study sampled nominally healthy donors, though unrecorded immune exposures were likely. The PCR used 60 Vbeta and 13 Jbeta primers. TCRdb's table, derived via immunoSEQ multiplex PCR, lists solely in-frame clones and lacks some. The profile shows 140,000 or so clones, about 72% of them singletons. The CDR3 has 15 residues. Trimming stripped 3 bases from V and 1 base from J, with 11 bases between. Germline-derived CDR1 and CDR2 are SGHTA and FQGNSA. This TCR came from a man aged 55-75 years in good health and CMV-seronegative. The sample was PBMCs. The chain links TRBV7-2 to TRBJ2-3, with a weak D call TRBD2 (6 bases). The DNA of the CDR3 is TGTGCCAGCAGCTTTAGCGGAGCCCGCACAGATACGCAGTATTTT. Translation gives CASSFSGARTDTQYF.